The 27 T cell receptor beta chains presented below share a single source sample, sequenced in a study of siplizumab effects on memory and regulatory T cells (dated by TCRdb to the late 2010s). The method was the immunoSEQ multiplex PCR assay. TCRdb limited this immuneACCESS table to in-frame rearrangements with V and J called. A share of clones is missing; checked studies link under half to unresolved V genes, and the rest is unexplained. The sample contains some 120,000 clones, roughly 94% of them found a single time. Of the sample, around 1.5% is held by the ten largest clones. Source material: non-Treg CD4+ T cells sorted from blood. The cell subset or site label corresponds to: FACS-sorted unstimulated CD4+ non-regulatory T cells. Receptors originate from a human donor in good health.

The V gene is TRBV11-2, the J gene TRBJ2-3; D remains ambiguous. V dropped 7 bases and J dropped 4 bases, with 9 bases sitting between them. The CDR3 runs to 12 residues. Germline CDR1 SGHAT, CDR2 FQNNGV. CDR3 region: CASTPLADTQYF. Here the CDR3 DNA reads TGTGCCAGCACCCCCCTCGCAGATACGCAGTATTTT. Based on the CDR3 plus reference TRBV11-2 and TRBJ2-3, the full variable domain is EAGVAQSPRYKIIEKRQSVAFWCNPISGHATLYWYQQILGQGPKLLIQFQNNGVVDDSQLPKDRFSAERLKGVDSTLKIQPAKLEDSAVYLCASTPLADTQYFGPGTRLTVL.

V usage is TRBV29-1 and J usage is TRBJ2-7; the D gene is possibly TRBD2 (6 bases). CDR1 and CDR2 from the germline V gene are SQVTM and ANQGSEA. The CDR3 length is 14 residues. Trimming left V 6 bases short and J 4 bases short, with 19 bases between. CDR3 residues: CSVPPAEGSYEQYF. CDR3 bases: TGCAGCGTCCCCCCTGCGGAGGGTAGTTACGAGCAGTACTTC.

The chain employs TRBV7-9 and TRBJ2-5; TRBD2 agrees at 12 bases. V lost 4 bases, J lost 5 bases, and 5 bases stayed unmatched. CDR3 length: 15 amino acids. Per the germline V gene, CDR1 is SEHNR and CDR2 is FQNEAQ (reference sequence). In DNA form, the CDR3 reads TGTGCCAGCAGCTCTCTAGCGGGGGGGCTGGAGACCCAGTACTTC. Amino acids: CASSSLAGGLETQYF.

V is TRBV2 and J is TRBJ2-3; D perhaps matches TRBD2 (5 bases). The ends were cut back, 0 bases at V and 1 base at J, with 8 bases in the middle. The CDR3 sequence is 15 residues long. The germline gives CDR1 SNHLY, CDR2 FYNNEI. The CDR3 sequence is CASSEAGLGTDTQYF. DNA for the CDR3: TGTGCCAGCAGTGAAGCAGGACTTGGCACAGATACGCAGTATTTT.

V gene TRBV19 combines with J gene TRBJ1-1; 8 positions match TRBD1. V was pared by 5 bases and J by 6 bases, with 5 bases of the junction left unmatched. CDR1 is LNHDA and CDR2 is SQIVND in the germline V gene (reference sequence). The CDR3 is 13 residues long. This CDR3 is CASSPLDRAEAFF. In DNA, the CDR3 is TGTGCCAGTAGTCCGTTGGACAGGGCTGAAGCTTTCTTT.

The chain uses TRBV7-2 and TRBJ1-5; TRBD1 is a possible D gene (6 bases). The V end lost 5 bases, the J end lost 1 base, and 15 bases lay between the germline ends. Per the germline V gene, CDR1 is SGHTA and CDR2 is FQGNSA. The CDR3 totals 16 residues. The CDR3, as DNA: TGTGCCAGCAGCCCGGGGGGGGGCAGAAGCAATCAGCCCCAGCATTTT. Amino acids: CASSPGGGRSNQPQHF.

The chain recombines TRBV19 with TRBJ1-5; the D is unclear. The V end lost 0 bases, the J end lost 2 bases, and 8 bases lay between the germline ends. Per the germline V gene, CDR1 is LNHDA and CDR2 is SQIVND (reference sequence). The CDR3 has 15 amino acids. CDR3 residues: CASSIDGGGNQPQHF. The CDR3 DNA follows: TGTGCCAGTAGTATAGACGGTGGGGGCAATCAGCCCCAGCATTTT.

The chain joins TRBV6-4 to TRBJ2-7; D is possibly TRBD1 or TRBD2 (6 bases each). The CDR3 sequence is 14 residues long. V lost 9 bases and J lost 5, with 20 bases in between. Germline CDR1 is MRHNA and CDR2 is SNTAGT. The DNA for the CDR3 is TGTGCCAGTCCTGGGGTCGGGGGCGTCGACGAGCAGTACTTC. This sequence encodes CASPGVGGVDEQYF.

The chain couples TRBV13 to TRBJ2-1; no reliable D call. The CDR3 runs to 14 residues. Trimming shortened V by 5 bases and J by 0 bases, and 8 bases separated the two germline ends. CDR1 and CDR2 from the germline V gene are PRHDT and FYEKMQ (reference sequence). The CDR3 coding sequence is TGTGCCAGCAGCCCACCGAGCTCCTACAATGAGCAGTTCTTC. Encoded protein: CASSPPSSYNEQFF.

V usage is TRBV4-2 and J usage is TRBJ2-2; 11 positions match TRBD2. V dropped 1 base and J dropped 2; count of bases not matched to a gene: 3. CDR1 and CDR2 (germline): LGHNA, YNFKEQ. The CDR3 is 17 amino acids. In DNA form, the CDR3 reads TGTGCCAGCAGCCAAGTGGGGACTAGCGGAAACACCGGGGAGCTGTTTTTT. As protein: CASSQVGTSGNTGELFF.

This clone was counted a single time. The gene calls are TRBV9 and TRBJ2-3; 7 nucleotides line up with TRBD1. V was clipped by 0 bases and J by 5 bases; unmatched bases: 15. The germline CDR1 and CDR2 sequences are SGDLS and YYNGEE. This CDR3 comprises 18 residues. This chain's CDR3 is CASSVVGTAGTAQDTQYF. The CDR3 region has the DNA TGTGCCAGCAGCGTAGTTGGAACGGCCGGGACAGCCCAAGATACGCAGTATTTT. Full variable domain (rest looked up from reference TRBV9 and TRBJ2-3): DSGVTQTPKHLITATGQRVTLRCSPRSGDLSVYWYQQSLDQGLQFLIQYYNGEERAKGNILERFSAQQFPDLHSELNLSSLELGDSALYFCASSVVGTAGTAQDTQYFGPGTRLTVL.

This clone was detected once. V and J are TRBV12-5 and TRBJ2-3; D not resolved. Germline CDR1 LGHNT, CDR2 FRNRAP. The CDR3 contains 12 residues. The germline V and J ends were trimmed by 6 bases and 3 bases, with 7 bases remaining between them. The CDR3 DNA sequence: TGTGCTAGTGGCCCACAAACAGATACGCAGTATTTT. It codes for CASGPQTDTQYF.

This clone was counted a single time. The V call is TRBV5-1, the J call TRBJ2-2, with D possibly TRBD2 on 5 matching bases. CDR1 is SGHRS, CDR2 YFSETQ, per germline. The CDR3 totals 15 residues. Deletions cut 6 bases from V and 5 bases from J, with 17 bases between. The CDR3 region has the DNA TGCGCCAGCATACCAACTAGGATTGGGACCGGGGAGCTGTTTTTT. Encoded protein: CASIPTRIGTGELFF.

This chain uses TRBV5-1 with TRBJ2-6; tentative D call: TRBD2 (5 bases). Trimming shortened V by 6 bases and J by 6 bases, and 13 bases separated the two germline ends. The CDR3 is 14 amino acids. CDR1 is SGHRS and CDR2 is YFSETQ in the germline V gene. The CDR3 loop reads CASTHGLLANVLTF. CDR3 in DNA: TGCGCCAGCACCCATGGACTTTTGGCCAACGTCCTGACTTTC.

This chain uses TRBV4-1 with TRBJ1-1; TRBD1 agrees at 10 bases. Unmatched junction bases numbered 9, after V lost 5 bases and J lost 6 bases. In germline, CDR1 is MGHRA, CDR2 YSYEKL. CDR3 length: 15 residues. The CDR3 region is CASSGRQGAVAEAFF. Here the CDR3 DNA reads TGCGCCAGCAGCGGTCGACAGGGGGCGGTGGCTGAAGCTTTCTTT.

CDR3 sequence reads: CASSLSRNRATEAFF. The DNA of the CDR3 is TGTGCCAGCAGTTTATCTAGGAACAGGGCCACTGAAGCTTTCTTT. The rearrangement uses TRBV27 and TRBJ1-1; weak D call: TRBD1 (6 bases). Germline V gene sequence: CDR1 MNHEY, CDR2 SMNVEV (reference sequence). The CDR3 consists of 15 residues. V gave up 0 bases and J gave up 4 bases, with 12 bases separating them.

V usage is TRBV27 and J usage is TRBJ1-2; perhaps TRBD1 as D (5 bases). Trimming removed 1 base from V and 5 bases from J, with 17 bases in between. Germline V gives CDR1 MNHEY, CDR2 SMNVEV (reference sequence). The CDR3 loop spans 16 amino acids. CDR3 DNA sequence: TGTGCCAGCAGTTTATATTCCCGGGGGGATGGGTATGGCTACACCTTC. Its protein is CASSLYSRGDGYGYTF.

J is TRBJ1-4 and V is TRBV27, with TRBD1 matching 10 bases. With V trimmed by 4 bases and J by 7 bases, 9 bases remained unmatched. CDR3 length: 16 residues. Germline loops: CDR1 MNHEY, CDR2 SMNVEV (reference sequence). The CDR3 sequence is CASSSLTGGLVEKLFF. In DNA, the CDR3 is TGTGCCAGCAGTTCCTTGACAGGGGGCCTGGTTGAAAAACTGTTTTTT. The whole variable domain, filled in from reference TRBV27 and TRBJ1-4, reads EAQVTQNPRYLITVTGKKLTVTCSQNMNHEYMSWYRQDPGLGLRQIYYSMNVEVTDKGDVPEGYKVSRKEKRNFPLILESPSPNQTSLYFCASSSLTGGLVEKLFFGSGTQLSVL.

V and J are TRBV5-4 and TRBJ2-4; TRBD2 agrees at 7 bases. The V gene end was trimmed by 3 bases and the J gene end by 1 base; junction bases not matched to a gene: 4. CDR3 length: 15 amino acids. Per germline, CDR1 SGHNT and CDR2 YYREEE (reference sequence). This chain's CDR3 is CASSSSGGAKNIQYF. The DNA of the CDR3 is TGTGCCAGCAGCTCTAGCGGCGGCGCCAAAAACATTCAGTACTTC.

Concerning this clone itself: The conserved final phenylalanine or tryptophan is absent from the CDR3, which likely points to a read error. The chain uses TRBV7-8 and TRBJ1-1; 8 positions match TRBD1. V was pared by 5 bases and J by 2 bases, with 7 bases of the junction left unmatched. There are 15 residues in the CDR3. Germline V CDR1 and CDR2: SGHVS, FQNEAQ. This chain's CDR3 is CASSARTGFNTEAFL. CDR3 bases: TGTGCCAGCAGCGCCCGGACAGGGTTTAACACTGAAGCTTTCCTT.

V gene TRBV2 combines with J gene TRBJ1-3; 10 positions match TRBD1. The CDR3 has 16 amino acids. With V trimmed by 4 bases and J by 3 bases, 6 bases remained unmatched. Germline V gene data show CDR1 as SNHLY and CDR2 as FYNNEI. CDR3 region: CASSVTGQGIGNTIYF. The CDR3 DNA reads TGTGCCAGCAGTGTTACGGGACAGGGGATTGGAAACACCATATATTTT.

This sequence joins TRBV19 and TRBJ2-5; TRBD1 matches at 8 bases. The ends lost 8 bases at V and 5 bases at J; junction bases unmatched: 10. The CDR3 is 14 residues long. From germline, CDR1 is LNHDA and CDR2 SQIVND (reference sequence). The CDR3 nucleotides are TGTGCCAGTGCTGCAGGGGGCGCGAGGGAGACCCAGTACTTC. It specifies CASAAGGARETQYF.

This clone has just one count. The chain's CDR3 is CASSHGHSGANVLTF. The CDR3 region has the DNA TGTGCCAGCAGTCATGGCCATTCTGGGGCCAACGTCCTGACTTTC. This chain links TRBV6-1 with TRBJ2-6; D is unclear. The V end lost 5 bases, the J end lost 1 base, and 9 bases lay between the germline ends. CDR3 length: 15 residues. Germline lookup yields CDR1 MNHNS and CDR2 SASEGT.

The chain couples TRBV27 to TRBJ1-4; the match to TRBD1 covers 8 bases. CDR1 is MNHEY and CDR2 is SMNVEV in the germline V gene (reference sequence). CDR3 length equals 15 residues. V dropped 5 bases and J dropped 2; count of bases not matched to a gene: 4. The CDR3 DNA reads as TGTGCCAGCAGTGACAGGGGTCCCACTAATGAAAAACTGTTTTTT. Protein sequence: CASSDRGPTNEKLFF.

The chain is built from TRBV5-4 and TRBJ2-1; weak D call: TRBD2 (7 bases). V gave up 1 base and J gave up 9 bases, with 14 bases separating them. The germline V gene encodes CDR1 SGHNT and CDR2 YYREEE (reference sequence). The CDR3 is 14 amino acids. The CDR3, as DNA: TGTGCCAGCAGCTTGAGGGGGGGTCCCGTTGAGCAGTTCTTC. It encodes CASSLRGGPVEQFF.

V and J are TRBV10-3 and TRBJ1-4; the D gene is possibly TRBD1 (6 bases). The CDR3 is made up of 14 amino acids. Trimming took 5 bases from V and 7 from J, leaving 14 bases between them. Looked up from germline, CDR1 is ENHRY and CDR2 is SYGVKD. This CDR3 is CAISTDRPTEKLFF. The CDR3 DNA follows: TGTGCCATCAGTACTGACAGGCCCACTGAAAAACTGTTTTTT.

This clone has a single count. This sequence joins TRBV19 and TRBJ2-2, with TRBD1 identical over 7 bases. After removal of 5 bases from V and 2 bases from J, the junction contained 8 bases not matched to a gene. The CDR3 sequence is 16 residues long. The V gene's germline CDR1 is LNHDA and CDR2 SQIVND (reference sequence). CDR3 in amino acids: CASSDRGTVNTGELFF. CDR3 in DNA: TGTGCCAGTAGTGATCGTGGGACAGTCAACACCGGGGAGCTGTTTTTT.